Listed below are T cell receptor beta chains from one sample, sequenced in a study of T cells in Graves' hyperthyroidism and ophthalmopathy. TCRdb itself ran the multiplex PCR reads through MiXCR, one entry per CDR3 protein. The table records over 350,000 distinct CDR3 sequences, approximately 14% of them present only once. Sequencing input: blood. The origin of the receptors is a man in his late teens or twenties with Graves' ophthalmopathy. The CDR3 runs from the conserved cysteine through the conserved F or W. The D gene is left open where the match is weak. Clone size is shown for a subset of rows, as once, few, many or a class of expanded clone.

abundance	v_gene	j_gene	d_gene	CDR3aa	CDR3nt
many	TRBV13	TRBJ2-5	TRBD2	CASSQRLAGEYQETQYF	TGTGCCAGCAGCCAGAGGTTAGCGGGGGAGTACCAAGAGACCCAGTACTTC
many	TRBV7-3	TRBJ2-3	.	CASSLTLRDRTDTQYF	TGTGCCAGCAGCTTAACGTTGCGGGACAGAACAGATACGCAGTATTTT
.	TRBV5-1	TRBJ1-4	TRBD1	CASSDGQGSSEKLFF	TGCGCCAGCAGCGACGGACAGGGATCTTCGGAAAAACTGTTTTTT
few	TRBV6-1	TRBJ2-3	TRBD2	CASRRVAGGSTDTQYF	TGTGCCAGCAGGAGGGTAGCGGGGGGGAGCACAGATACGCAGTATTTT
many	TRBV6-1	TRBJ2-7	.	CASSLSDYEQYF	TGTGCCAGCAGTCTTTCAGACTACGAGCAGTACTTC
.	TRBV15	TRBJ1-1	.	CATSTRKGVSGDTEAFF	TGTGCCACCAGCACTCGGAAGGGGGTCAGCGGGGACACTGAAGCTTTCTTT
.	TRBV7-6	TRBJ2-1	.	CASSLAATPGNEQFF	TGTGCCAGCAGCTTAGCGGCGACCCCGGGGAATGAGCAGTTCTTC
many	TRBV3-1	TRBJ2-1	.	CASSQDIVPSSEQFF	TGTGCCAGCAGCCAAGATATCGTGCCCAGCAGTGAGCAGTTCTTC
few	TRBV5-1	TRBJ2-5	.	CASSSTTKVQETQYF	TGCGCCAGCAGCTCGACAACGAAGGTCCAAGAGACCCAGTACTTC
many	TRBV5-1	TRBJ2-7	.	CASSLSALLGNEQYF	TGCGCCAGCAGCTTATCGGCCCTGCTGGGGAACGAGCAGTACTTC
many	TRBV7-2	TRBJ2-7	TRBD2	CASSAPGTTTYEQYF	TGTGCCAGCAGCGCCCCCGGGACTACAACCTACGAGCAGTACTTC
many	TRBV3-1	TRBJ1-1	TRBD1	CASSLRTGVFRTEAFF	TGTGCCAGCAGCCTTCGGACAGGGGTGTTCCGCACTGAAGCTTTCTTT
many	TRBV11-2	TRBJ2-1	TRBD1	CASSLLGLRDRVYEQFF	TGTGCCAGCAGCTTATTGGGGTTACGGGACAGGGTCTATGAGCAGTTCTTC
many	TRBV11-2	TRBJ2-4	.	CASRSAKNLYIQYF	TGTGCCAGCAGATCCGCAAAGAATCTTTACATTCAGTACTTC
many	TRBV11-2	TRBJ2-5	TRBD2	CASSSVAGVDETQYF	TGTGCCAGCAGCTCTGTAGCGGGAGTAGATGAGACCCAGTACTTC
many	TRBV7-8	TRBJ2-7	.	CASSFSQNYEQYF	TGTGCCAGCAGCTTTTCACAGAACTACGAGCAGTACTTC
many	TRBV28	TRBJ2-5	TRBD2	CASSFVAGASSQETQYF	TGTGCCAGCAGTTTCGTAGCGGGGGCGTCCTCCCAAGAGACCCAGTACTTC
many	TRBV10-3	TRBJ2-5	.	CAISESWETQYF	TGTGCCATCAGTGAGTCTTGGGAGACCCAGTACTTC
few	TRBV5-1	TRBJ2-5	TRBD1	CASSSETGVETQYF	TGCGCCAGCAGCTCTGAGACAGGGGTCGAGACCCAGTACTTC
few	TRBV5-8	TRBJ1-2	TRBD1	CASSPTGGMYGYTF	TGTGCCAGCAGCCCGACAGGGGGCATGTATGGCTACACCTTC
many	TRBV10-3	TRBJ2-2	TRBD1	CASYRGPTGELFF	TGTGCCAGCTACAGGGGTCCCACCGGGGAGCTGTTTTTT
many	TRBV27	TRBJ2-1	.	CASSFLAAVSYNEQFF	TGTGCCAGCAGTTTCTTAGCGGCGGTCTCCTACAATGAGCAGTTCTTC
few	TRBV6-1	TRBJ2-4	.	CASSGGASKNTQYF	TGTGCCAGCAGTGGAGGCGCATCCAAAAACACTCAGTACTTC
few	TRBV6-5	TRBJ2-2	.	CASSYYRTVNTGELFF	TGTGCCAGCAGCTACTATAGGACAGTGAACACCGGGGAGCTGTTTTTT
few	TRBV5-1	TRBJ2-2	.	CASSLAVRVNTGELFF	TGCGCCAGCAGCTTGGCGGTCAGGGTGAACACCGGGGAGCTGTTTTTT
many	TRBV2	TRBJ2-1	TRBD1	CASSVTGQGLIDEQFF	TGTGCCAGCAGTGTAACGGGACAGGGTTTAATCGATGAGCAGTTCTTC
few	TRBV28	TRBJ1-6	TRBD1	CASSPTGVKSPLHF	TGTGCCAGCAGTCCAACAGGGGTAAAATCACCCCTCCACTTT
few	TRBV3-1	TRBJ1-3	.	CASSPTGIGNTIYF	TGTGCCAGCAGCCCAACAGGGATCGGAAACACCATATATTTT
many	TRBV20-1	TRBJ2-1	TRBD1	CSAKTTGGTEQFF	TGCAGTGCAAAAACAACAGGGGGCACTGAGCAGTTCTTC
few	TRBV6-1	TRBJ2-2	.	CASSEAPETGELFF	TGTGCCAGCAGTGAAGCACCGGAAACCGGGGAGCTGTTTTTT